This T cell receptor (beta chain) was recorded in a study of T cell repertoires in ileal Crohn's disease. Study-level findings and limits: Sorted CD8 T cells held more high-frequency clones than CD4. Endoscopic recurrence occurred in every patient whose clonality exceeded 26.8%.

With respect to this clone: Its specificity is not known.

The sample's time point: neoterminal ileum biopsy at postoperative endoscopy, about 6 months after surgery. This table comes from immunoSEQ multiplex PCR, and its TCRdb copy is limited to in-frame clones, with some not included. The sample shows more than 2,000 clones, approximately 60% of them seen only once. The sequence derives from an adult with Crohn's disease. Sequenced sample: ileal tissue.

The CDR3 reads CASSRLRNTEAFF. CDR3 DNA: TGTGCCAGCAGTCGTCTAAGGAACACTGAAGCTTTCTTT. The chain links TRBV6-6 to TRBJ1-1, with D unclear. V lost 5 bases, J lost 1 base, and 8 bases lay in between. The CDR3 runs 13 residues. Germline V gene sequence: CDR1 MNHNY, CDR2 SVGAGI (reference sequence).